What follows are 20 T cell receptor beta chains derived from one specimen sequenced in a study of blood T cell repertoires in COVID-19. Libraries were prepared by immunoSEQ multiplex PCR; TCRdb keeps only in-frame clonotypes and omits some of them. The data contain about 270,000 clones, roughly 86% of them singletons. The specimen was peripheral blood. Receptor source: a man aged 40-49 years with active or convalescent COVID-19.

V usage is TRBV13 and J usage is TRBJ2-3, with 9 bases identical to TRBD1. J lost 4 bases, V lost 2 bases, and 10 bases had no gene match. Germline CDR1 PRHDT, CDR2 FYEKMQ (reference sequence). CDR3 length: 17 residues. DNA for the CDR3: TGTGCCAGCAGCTTAACGGGACAGGGTGAGGCGGCAGATACGCAGTATTTT. This translates into CASSLTGQGEAADTQYF.

This chain connects TRBV19 to TRBJ2-3; 10 bases are shared with TRBD1. The CDR3 sequence is 15 residues long. The ends lost 7 bases at V and 1 base at J; junction bases unmatched: 5. Germline lookup yields CDR1 LNHDA and CDR2 SQIVND (reference sequence). The CDR3 DNA reads TGTGCCAGTACTCTCGACAGGGGGCGCACAGATACGCAGTATTTT. Amino acids: CASTLDRGRTDTQYF.

Here the CDR3 reads CASSLEAAVQETQYF. The CDR3 DNA follows: TGTGCCAGCAGCTTAGAGGCGGCAGTCCAAGAGACCCAGTACTTC. This chain connects TRBV11-2 to TRBJ2-5; D gene unclear. The V and J ends lost 0 bases and 1 base respectively, with 9 bases between them. CDR3 length: 15 residues. CDR1 is SGHAT, CDR2 FQNNGV, per germline.

The chain is built from TRBV6-5 and TRBJ2-7; no reliable D call. The ends were cut back, 7 bases at V and 0 bases at J, with 10 bases in the middle. Germline V gene lookup returns CDR1 MNHEY and CDR2 SVGAGI. This CDR3 comprises 13 residues. In DNA, the CDR3 is TGTGCCAGCACCTCCCAGATCTCCTACGAGCAGTACTTC. This encodes CASTSQISYEQYF.

This CDR3 reads CATGGRASPNTGELFF. CDR3 DNA sequence: TGTGCCACGGGGGGCAGGGCTTCCCCGAACACCGGGGAGCTGTTTTTT. V usage is TRBV10-3 and J usage is TRBJ2-2, with D perhaps TRBD2 (7 bases). The length of the CDR3 is 16 residues. V was cut by 10 bases and J by 0 bases, with 18 bases left in between. CDR1 is ENHRY and CDR2 is SYGVKD in the germline V gene.

This clone has more than one count but fewer than ten. This chain connects TRBV5-1 to TRBJ1-6; D call uncertain. Per germline, CDR1 SGHRS and CDR2 YFSETQ. V was shortened by 2 bases and J by 7 bases, with 10 bases between the two germline ends. CDR3 size: 14 residues. The CDR3 spells CASSLRERNSPLHF. In DNA form, the CDR3 reads TGCGCCAGCAGCTTACGGGAGAGGAATTCACCCCTCCACTTT.

Only a few counts were recorded for this clone. V gene TRBV11-2 combines with J gene TRBJ1-2, with D tentatively TRBD1 (5 bases). V was clipped by 5 bases and J by 5 bases, with 9 bases between them. The CDR3 covers 12 residues. Germline CDR1 is SGHAT and CDR2 is FQNNGV. CDR3 amino acids: CASSPDSYGYTF. The CDR3 region has the DNA TGTGCCAGCAGCCCCGACAGTTATGGCTACACCTTC. The full variable domain, rest sourced from reference TRBV11-2 and TRBJ1-2, is EAGVAQSPRYKIIEKRQSVAFWCNPISGHATLYWYQQILGQGPKLLIQFQNNGVVDDSQLPKDRFSAERLKGVDSTLKIQPAKLEDSAVYLCASSPDSYGYTFGSGTRLTVV.

This chain joins TRBV24-1 and TRBJ2-1, with D possibly being TRBD2 (5 bases). This CDR3 is built from 14 residues. Germline CDR1 and CDR2: KGHDR and SFDVKD. Trimming pared 5 bases from V and 10 bases from J, leaving 17 bases between. CDR3 protein: CATSVLDSFGEQFF. The CDR3 nucleotides are TGTGCCACCAGTGTCTTGGACTCCTTCGGGGAGCAGTTCTTC.

The J gene is TRBJ2-1, the V gene TRBV3-1 (or the pseudogene TRBV3-2); D not resolved. In germline, CDR1 is LGHDT, CDR2 YNNKEL (reference sequence). Deletions cut 1 base from V and 4 bases from J, with 5 bases between. This CDR3 region has 13 residues. The CDR3: CASSQARYNEQFF. CDR3 sequence (DNA): TGTGCCAGCAGCCAAGCGCGGTACAATGAGCAGTTCTTC.

This chain joins TRBV5-6 and TRBJ1-1, with 8 bases matching TRBD1. Germline CDR1 SGHDT, CDR2 YYEEEE. Trimming took 5 bases from V and 6 from J; bases not matched to a gene: 6. The CDR3 has 13 amino acids. CDR3 coding DNA: TGTGCCAGCAGAGTGGACAGGGCTCCTGAAGCTTTCTTT. Translated: CASRVDRAPEAFF.

V and J are TRBV7-9 and TRBJ2-2; 9 positions agree with TRBD1. The CDR3 totals 15 residues. Germline trimming cut 4 bases from V and 5 bases from J; bases unmatched to any gene: 5. Germline values: CDR1 SEHNR, CDR2 FQNEAQ (reference sequence). The CDR3 spells CASSSGQGSTGELFF. The DNA for the CDR3 is TGTGCCAGCAGCTCCGGACAGGGGTCGACCGGGGAGCTGTTTTTT.

This clone appeared once. CDR3 sequence reads: CASSETSGPSYNEQFF. For the CDR3, the DNA is TGTGCCAGCAGCGAAACTAGCGGACCCTCCTACAATGAGCAGTTCTTC. This chain uses TRBV7-3 with TRBJ2-1; TRBD2 agrees at 8 bases. The junction had 6 bases not matched to a gene; V was cut back by 5 bases and J by 0 bases. CDR3 length equals 16 residues. Germline lookup yields CDR1 SGHTA and CDR2 FQGTGA.

The genes are TRBV3-1 (or the pseudogene TRBV3-2) and TRBJ1-1, with 7 positions matching TRBD1. CDR1 is LGHDT and CDR2 is YNNKEL in the germline V gene (reference sequence). V lost 5 bases and J lost 3; bases outside the gene matches: 9. This CDR3 has 15 amino acids. The CDR3 nucleotides are TGTGCCAGCAGCTACTCAGACAGGGTCCACACTGAAGCTTTCTTT. Protein sequence: CASSYSDRVHTEAFF.

The chain couples TRBV28 to TRBJ1-1; 9 bases fit TRBD1. This CDR3 is 13 amino acids long. V was clipped by 9 bases and J by 4 bases; unmatched bases: 6. Germline-derived CDR1 and CDR2 are MDHEN and SYDVKM. The CDR3 DNA follows: TGTGCCAGTACCGGGACAGGGACCACTGAAGCTTTCTTT. Translation: CASTGTGTTEAFF.

This chain uses TRBV27 with TRBJ1-3; D is perhaps TRBD1 (5 bases). V was trimmed by 5 bases and J by 2 bases, leaving 10 bases between them. Germline CDR1 MNHEY, CDR2 SMNVEV (reference sequence). This CDR3 region has 14 residues. The CDR3 bases are TGTGCCAGCAGTCTTGGGGCACCTGGAAACACCATATATTTT. Protein sequence: CASSLGAPGNTIYF.

The rearrangement joins TRBV28 to TRBJ2-7; the match to TRBD1 covers 7 bases. V trimming: 10 bases; J trimming: 2 bases; junction bases outside the gene matches: 11. CDR1 is MDHEN and CDR2 is SYDVKM in the germline V gene. The CDR3 has 14 residues. CDR3 protein: CATRQPTGTYEQYF. The CDR3 region has the DNA TGTGCCACCCGACAACCGACAGGGACCTACGAGCAGTACTTC. The complete variable domain, with remaining parts taken from reference TRBV28 and TRBJ2-7, reads DVKVTQSSRYLVKRTGEKVFLECVQDMDHENMFWYRQDPGLGLRLIYFSYDVKMKEKGDIPEGYSVSREKKERFSLILESASTNQTSMYLCATRQPTGTYEQYFGPGTRLTVT.

V usage is TRBV5-1 and J usage is TRBJ2-7; 7 bases are shared with TRBD1. The V gene's germline CDR1 is SGHRS and CDR2 YFSETQ. The CDR3 extends over 16 amino acids. The V and J ends lost 0 bases and 5 bases, in that order; junction bases with no gene match: 11. CDR3 coding DNA: TGCGCCAGCAGCTTGGATAGACAGGGAAGCGTGCACGAGCAGTACTTC. It codes for CASSLDRQGSVHEQYF.

The chain recombines TRBV30 with TRBJ1-3; perhaps TRBD1 as D (5 bases). Germline loops: CDR1 GTSNPN, CDR2 SVGIG (reference sequence). This CDR3 is 15 amino acids long. Trimming shortened V by 0 bases and J by 3 bases, and 12 bases separated the two germline ends. The CDR3 is CAWSVAGRVGNTIYF. Written as DNA, the CDR3 is TGTGCCTGGAGTGTTGCGGGGCGGGTTGGAAACACCATATATTTT.

The chain combines TRBV7-9 with TRBJ2-7; D gene uncertain. The V gene lost 1 base and the J gene lost 1 base, with 14 bases spanning the gap. Germline values: CDR1 SEHNR, CDR2 FQNEAQ (reference sequence). The CDR3 spans 16 residues. CDR3 sequence (DNA): TGTGCCAGCAGCTTAGGTCAAGTGTTGACTTCCTACGAGCAGTACTTC. Its translation: CASSLGQVLTSYEQYF.

J is TRBJ2-3 and V is TRBV10-3, with D tentatively TRBD1 (5 bases). Trimming removed 5 bases from V and 7 bases from J, with 10 bases in between. The CDR3 runs to 12 residues. CDR1 and CDR2 from the germline V gene are ENHRY and SYGVKD. The CDR3 is CAISSRDYTQYF. DNA of the CDR3: TGTGCCATCAGTAGCAGGGATTATACGCAGTATTTT.